This note documents a single T cell receptor beta chain sequence. Its target is not known. Time point indicated: week 3, after first cycle of checkpoint inhibitor. Assay used: immunoSEQ multiplex PCR; TCRdb lists only in-frame clones, some missing. The sample has fewer than 15,000 clones; around nine tenths are singletons. The sample comes from a study of blood T cell dynamics during melanoma immunotherapy. Study-wide background: First-line therapy was either pembrolizumab or nivolumab with ipilimumab for metastatic melanoma.

Study-wide points: It remained unknown if the driving T cell clones were melanoma-specific.

V was shortened by 0 bases and J by 2 bases, with 6 bases between the two germline ends. The germline V gene encodes CDR1 GTSNPN and CDR2 SVGIG (reference sequence). CDR3 size: 13 residues. The source material was blood, sampled from a patient treated with checkpoint blockade. V gene TRBV30 combines with J gene TRBJ2-3; maybe TRBD1 (5 bases). The origin of this receptor is a human donor with melanoma. For the CDR3, the DNA is TGTGCCTGGAGTGTAGGGGACACAGATACGCAGTATTTT. As protein: CAWSVGDTDTQYF. Full variable domain (rest looked up from reference TRBV30 and TRBJ2-3): SQTIHQWPATLVQPVGSPLSLECTVEGTSNPNLYWYRQAAGRGLQLLFYSVGIGQISSEVPQNLSASRPQDRQFILSSKKLLLSDSGFYLCAWSVGDTDTQYFGPGTRLTVL.